This TCR beta chain was recovered during a study of OX40 agonist ivuxolimab in advanced cancers. Regarding the study as a whole: Both CD4+ and CD8+ T cell populations in blood had undergone clonal expansion by week 6 at 0.1 to 3.0 mg/kg. Average numbers of expanded clones were greater in CD8+ T cells than in CD4+.

Sequencing was performed with immunoSEQ multiplex PCR; in TCRdb, only in-frame clones are kept and a portion is missing. The table has 62,000 or so clones, about 83% seen once; the top ten hold roughly 9.8%. Worth noting for this clone: Its matching antigen is unknown.

Deletions cut 5 bases from V and 0 bases from J, with 10 bases between. The germline V gene has CDR1 SGHAT and CDR2 FQNNGV. This CDR3 contains 14 residues. The material was CD4+ or CD8+ T cells sorted from blood, obtained in a trial of the OX40 agonist ivuxolimab. The source is an adult with an advanced solid tumor such as melanoma, head and neck, liver or kidney cancer. The chain carries TRBV11-2 and TRBJ1-2, with no clear D. CDR3 loop: CASSVVPANYGYTF. The DNA for the CDR3 is TGTGCCAGCAGCGTCGTCCCAGCTAACTATGGCTACACCTTC.